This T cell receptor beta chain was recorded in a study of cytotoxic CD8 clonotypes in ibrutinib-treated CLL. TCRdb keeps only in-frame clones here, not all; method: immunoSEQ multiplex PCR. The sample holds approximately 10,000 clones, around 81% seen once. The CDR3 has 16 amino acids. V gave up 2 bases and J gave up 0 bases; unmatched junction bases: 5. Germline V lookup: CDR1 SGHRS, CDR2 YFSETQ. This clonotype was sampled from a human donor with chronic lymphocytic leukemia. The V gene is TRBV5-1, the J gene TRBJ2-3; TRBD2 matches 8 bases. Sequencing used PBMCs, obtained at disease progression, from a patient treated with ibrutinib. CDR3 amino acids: CASSLGSSGSTDTQYF. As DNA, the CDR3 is TGCGCCAGCAGCTTAGGGTCTAGCGGGAGCACAGATACGCAGTATTTT.